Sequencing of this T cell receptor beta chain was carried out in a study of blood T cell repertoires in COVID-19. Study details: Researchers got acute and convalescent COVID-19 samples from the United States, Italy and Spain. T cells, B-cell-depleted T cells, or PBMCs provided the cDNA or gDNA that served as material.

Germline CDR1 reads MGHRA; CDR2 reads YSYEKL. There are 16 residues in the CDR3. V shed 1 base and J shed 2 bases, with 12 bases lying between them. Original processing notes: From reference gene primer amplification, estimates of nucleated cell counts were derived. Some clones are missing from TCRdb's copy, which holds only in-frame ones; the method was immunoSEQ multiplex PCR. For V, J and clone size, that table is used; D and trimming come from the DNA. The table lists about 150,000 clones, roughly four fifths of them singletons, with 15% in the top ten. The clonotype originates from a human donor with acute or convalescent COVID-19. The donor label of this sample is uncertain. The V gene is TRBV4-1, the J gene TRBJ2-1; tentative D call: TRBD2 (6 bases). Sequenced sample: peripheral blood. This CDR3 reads CASSQVPSETYNEQFF. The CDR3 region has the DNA TGCGCCAGCAGCCAAGTTCCTAGCGAGACCTACAATGAGCAGTTCTTC.